This note documents a single TCR beta chain sequence. Its antigen is undetermined. Here immunoSEQ multiplex PCR was the method, and the copy in TCRdb shows in-frame clones only, minus some. The sample carries 140,000 to 150,000 clones, around 89% recorded once. This specimen belongs to a study of T cell responses to AZD1222 COVID-19 vaccine. Overall study: Whether given at about 4 or about 12 weeks, second doses were pooled. Study-level findings and limits: Compared with day 0, the breadth and depth of the Spike-specific TCR repertoire rose significantly after two doses of AZD1222.

The CDR3 is made up of 15 amino acids. Germline CDR1 is MDHEN and CDR2 is SYDVKM. The trim removed 6 bases at V and 2 bases at J, leaving 6 bases unmatched. The source is an adult in good health. The chain carries TRBV28 and TRBJ2-7, with 11 bases lining up with TRBD2. Source: peripheral blood, taken on day 0 of AZD1222 vaccination. CDR3 residues: CASSGTSGGPYEQYF. DNA for the CDR3: TGTGCCAGCAGCGGAACTAGCGGGGGACCCTACGAGCAGTACTTC.